This entry is about one T cell receptor beta chain. Synthesis of TCR beta cDNA relied on 5'RACE template switching carrying UMIs. Using the 5' RACE reads, TCRdb records one entry per CDR3 protein without DNA. The sample yields 400,000 to 500,000 distinct CDR3 sequences, of which the top ten take up 7.3%. The data are from a study of T cells expressing NK-cell markers. As for the study in general: Sorted CD3+CD56+NKG2C+, CD3+CD56+NKG2C- and CD3+CD56-NKG2C+ T cells supplied TCR beta repertoires.

The sequenced sample was blood T cells: a sorted CD56 or NKG2C T cell subset, CD4+ or CD8+ T cells, or bulk PBMC T cells (not recorded which). This clonotype was sampled from a woman aged 18 to 75 in good health.

The CDR3 spells CASSSTGSRLYGYTF. The V gene is TRBV27, the J gene TRBJ1-2; TCRdb returns TRBD1, unconfirmable since there is no DNA. This CDR3 contains 15 residues. The germline V gene encodes CDR1 MNHEY and CDR2 SMNVEV (reference sequence).